The entry below describes one T cell receptor (beta chain). This sample was taken from a study of a mutant IDH1 vaccine in newly diagnosed glioma. Method: immunoSEQ multiplex PCR; TCRdb's copy keeps in-frame clones and lacks some. The sample comprises some 100,000 clones, about 80% of which are singletons, and 6% to 9.5% rests with the top ten. Germline CDR1 is MGHDK and CDR2 is SYGVNS. The CDR3 has 15 residues. The V end lost 5 bases, the J end lost 2 bases, and 15 bases lay between the germline ends. Time point defined: baseline, week 1 (first vaccination visit). Treatment noted: pre-vaccination baseline after standard-of-care therapy.

J is TRBJ1-2 and V is TRBV25-1; D possibly corresponds to TRBD1 (5 bases). This clonotype was obtained from a woman aged 45-65 years with glioma. Sequencing was performed on PBMCs, taken from a glioma patient treated with radiotherapy, temozolomide or both. CDR3: CASSYSSRANYGYTF. The DNA of the CDR3 is TGTGCCAGCAGTTATTCAAGCAGGGCCAACTATGGCTACACCTTC.